The present TCR beta chain was sequenced within a study of lymphopenia after photon versus proton radiotherapy. Whole-study findings and limits: Authors raise, but do not show, better survival with proton therapy. After the lymphocyte nadir, photon-treated repertoires showed oligoclonal expansion, especially of CD8+ Temra cells.

This clone has a handful of counts. What it binds is not known. Germline V gene data show CDR1 as MNHEY and CDR2 as SVGAGI. The V end was cut by 6 bases, the J end by 5 bases, with 13 bases between. The CDR3 covers 13 residues. Only in-frame clones appear in the TCRdb table, and some are missing; sequencing was by immunoSEQ multiplex PCR. The table has about 30,000 clones, roughly 94% seen once. The V and J genes are TRBV6-5 and TRBJ1-2; D unresolved. Sequencing was performed on peripheral blood, taken from a patient treated with photon-based radiotherapy. This clonotype was obtained from a woman in her forties or fifties with cholangiocarcinoma. CDR3 amino acids: CASSPREVYGYTF. The CDR3 DNA reads TGTGCCAGCAGCCCCCGGGAGGTATATGGCTACACCTTC.